This T cell receptor beta chain appears in the sequencing data of a study of T cell responses to AZD1222 COVID-19 vaccine. About the study: Whether given at about 4 or about 12 weeks, second doses were pooled.

With 2 bases clipped from V and 3 bases from J, the junction kept 2 bases outside the gene matches. Per germline, CDR1 MNHEY and CDR2 SVGAGI. The CDR3 totals 14 residues. Points from the study as a whole: Donors were largely white British and mainly female; clonal diversity was possibly underestimated. A rise in Spike-specific TCR breadth and depth followed two AZD1222 doses. Repertoire collection took place solely once the T cell response had peaked.

In regard to this clone: Its antigen is not identified.

Sequencing was performed with immunoSEQ multiplex PCR; in TCRdb, only in-frame clones are kept and a portion is missing. The table lists 110,000 to 150,000 clones, about 92% of them singletons. This sequence originates from an adult in good health. The sample was peripheral blood, taken on day 0 of AZD1222 vaccination. The chain employs TRBV6-5 and TRBJ2-7; 9 nucleotides agree with TRBD2. The CDR3 region is CASSYGRGGYEQYF. The DNA for the CDR3 is TGTGCCAGCAGTTACGGGCGGGGGGGCTACGAGCAGTACTTC.